The rows below give T cell receptor beta chains drawn from one sample of a study of blood T cell repertoires in COVID-19. Assay used: immunoSEQ multiplex PCR; TCRdb lists only in-frame clones, some missing. Of 240,000 or so clones listed, 86% are singletons. Material for sequencing was PBMCs or T cells enriched from blood (not recorded which). The source of these receptors is a woman between 50 and 59 years old who had recovered from COVID-19. CDR3s include the opening cysteine and the closing phenylalanine or tryptophan.

TRBJ1-2 | TRBV9 | CASSPTLQGEVYGYTF
TRBJ1-4 | TRBV18 | CASSPEQAEKLFF
TRBJ1-6 | TRBV30 | CAWSSFEASPLHF
TRBJ2-3 | TRBV6-5 | CASRSQTDTQYF
TRBJ2-3 | TRBV7-2 | CATRAGVKDTQYF
TRBJ2-1 | TRBV6-1 | CASSEALQGRAAYNEQFF
TRBJ2-7 | TRBV6-5 | CASSPDRGLNEQYF
TRBJ1-5 | TRBV7-9 | CASSLGFSENQPQHF
TRBJ2-1 | TRBV6-1 | CASSESGGRPEQFF
TRBJ1-1 | TRBV27 | CASSLTGMNTEAFF
TRBJ2-7 | TRBV12-3/TRBV12-4 | CASSPGLYEQYF
TRBJ2-3 | TRBV11-3 | CASSYSLWGSDRDTQYF
TRBJ2-5 | TRBV5-6 | CASSLGSLTEGTQYF
TRBJ2-7 | TRBV15 | CATSRKGTGLSEQYF
TRBJ2-7 | TRBV19 | CASSIGRGYEQYF
TRBJ2-3 | TRBV7-2 | CASSFRLAGITDTQYF
TRBJ2-1 | TRBV5-5 | CASSLVQGRLFF
TRBJ1-4 | TRBV28 | CASSLLKKLFF
TRBJ1-1 | TRBV12-3/TRBV12-4 | CASSLYRLEAFF
TRBJ2-7 | TRBV11-2 | CASSKSRQGPYEQYF